This T cell receptor (beta chain) emerged from a study of Ad26.COV2.S vaccination and SARS-CoV-2 variants. Study conclusions and caveats: Placebo and vaccine recipients had non-spike TCR breadth that was similar. Spike-specific TCR breadth was greater after Ad26.COV2.S than placebo.

The table lists this clone with a few counts. Antigen: not known. This CDR3 has 15 residues. The V and J ends lost 0 bases and 4 bases respectively, with 12 bases between them. CDR1 and CDR2 (germline): SGHRS, YFSETQ. The sample's treatment: over 15 received Ad26.COV2.S at low or high dose, single or two shots; five or six received placebo; per-sample allocation not given. At day 63 after the first vaccine or placebo injection, samples were drawn. Aged 18-55 years, donor was enrolled in Boston in about 2020. Using immunoSEQ multiplex PCR, the repertoire was profiled, and TCRdb retains in-frame clones only, with some absent. The data show more than 300,000 clones, approximately 86% seen once.

This clonotype originated in a person between 18 and 65 years old who received the Ad26.COV2.S COVID-19 vaccine or a placebo. This specimen consisted of peripheral blood, obtained in a trial of Ad26.COV2.S vaccine versus placebo. The chain combines TRBV5-1 with TRBJ2-3; D remains unclear. The CDR3 here is CASSLVGPIADTQYF. The DNA of the CDR3 is TGCGCCAGCAGCTTGGTAGGCCCGATAGCAGATACGCAGTATTTT.